Listed below are T cell receptor beta chains from one sample, sequenced in a study of vaccination effects on CD4 cells after COVID-19. These TCRs' antigens remain unknown. The table came from immunoSEQ multiplex PCR; TCRdb's copy has only in-frame clones and leaves some out. The data contain about 73,000 clones, roughly 73% of them singletons. The sample consisted of CD4+ T cells from PBMCs cultured without peptide, taken after COVID-19 vaccination. Source of these receptors: a human donor who received a COVID-19 vaccine. The CDR3 runs from the conserved cysteine through the conserved F or W. D genes are given only for firm matches. Size values are once, few and many counts, or a class for expanded clones, and some rows have none.

TRBJ1-2 - TRBV2 - CASSFRYGYTF TGTGCCAGCAGTTTCCGTTATGGCTACACCTTC
TRBJ2-5 - TRBV10-3 - CAISTGYQETQYF TGTGCCATCAGTACTGGGTACCAAGAGACCCAGTACTTC
TRBJ2-5 - TRBV29-1 - CSVYREQETQYF TGCAGCGTTTACAGGGAACAAGAGACCCAGTACTTC
TRBJ1-6 few TRBV5-5 - CASSLSTGARSPLHF TGTGCCAGCAGCTTGAGTACTGGGGCGCGATCACCCCTCCACTTT
TRBJ2-2 - TRBV21-1 - CASSKESKQRGPRELFF TGTGCCAGCAGCAAAGAAAGTAAGCAACGGGGGCCACGGGAGCTGTTTTTT
TRBJ1-5 few TRBV7-2 - CASRQNTNQPQHF TGTGCCAGCAGACAGAATACTAATCAGCCCCAGCATTTT
TRBJ2-3 - TRBV5-1 - CASSFRLFGETQYF TGCGCCAGCAGCTTCCGACTTTTCGGGGAGACGCAGTATTTT
TRBJ2-5 - TRBV24-1 TRBD1 CATSDYGTGEETQYF TGTGCCACCAGTGATTATGGGACAGGGGAAGAGACCCAGTACTTC
TRBJ1-2 - TRBV6-5 - CASSYSGPRGYTF TGTGCCAGCAGTTACTCGGGCCCGAGGGGCTACACCTTC
TRBJ2-6 - TRBV28 - CASSFRDGSGANVLTF TGTGCCAGCAGCTTCAGGGACGGGTCTGGGGCCAACGTCCTGACTTTC
TRBJ2-1 - TRBV5-4 TRBD2 CASSAGTSGNYNEQFF TGTGCCAGCAGCGCCGGGACTAGCGGGAACTACAATGAGCAGTTCTTC
TRBJ1-2 - TRBV18 - CASSPAAGNGYTF TGTGCCAGCTCACCAGCGGCCGGGAATGGCTACACCTTC
TRBJ2-6 - TRBV6-5 TRBD1 CASSKGAGGANVLTF TGTGCCAGCAGCAAGGGGGCTGGTGGGGCCAACGTCCTGACTTTC
TRBJ2-5 - TRBV7-3 TRBD2 CASSSVGGQETQYF TGTGCCAGCAGCTCTGTGGGGGGGCAAGAGACCCAGTACTTC
TRBJ1-1 - TRBV6-5 - CASSFGGTEAFF TGTGCCAGCAGCTTCGGGGGGACTGAAGCTTTCTTT
TRBJ2-2 - TRBV10-1 TRBD1 CASSEPTGGGELFF TGCGCCAGCAGTGAGCCGACAGGGGGCGGGGAGCTGTTTTTT
TRBJ2-5 - TRBV10-1 TRBD2 CASSEYGGGAGETQYF TGCGCCAGCAGTGAGTACGGCGGGGGGGCCGGAGAGACCCAGTACTTC
TRBJ2-2 - TRBV10-2 TRBD2 CATFSGGANTGELFF TGCGCCACCTTTAGCGGGGGTGCTAACACCGGGGAGCTGTTTTTT
TRBJ2-5 - TRBV5-1 TRBD1 CASSGTGVDETQYF TGCGCCAGCAGCGGGACAGGGGTAGACGAGACCCAGTACTTC
TRBJ2-5 - TRBV6-5 - CASSRGQGEETQYF TGTGCCAGCAGCCGGGGTCAGGGTGAAGAGACCCAGTACTTC
TRBJ2-2 few TRBV10-3 TRBD1 CAISEWGQGDTGELFF TGTGCCATCAGTGAGTGGGGACAGGGGGACACCGGGGAGCTGTTTTTT
TRBJ1-2 - TRBV6-5 TRBD1 CASKTGDRSYTF TGTGCCAGCAAGACAGGGGATCGTAGCTACACCTTC
TRBJ2-2 - TRBV9 - CASSVVPQVTTGELFF TGTGCCAGCAGCGTAGTCCCCCAAGTCACCACCGGGGAGCTGTTTTTT
TRBJ2-3 few TRBV4-1 - CASSQEAVPAADTQYF TGCGCCAGCAGCCAAGAGGCGGTCCCTGCGGCAGATACGCAGTATTTT
TRBJ2-5 few TRBV20-1 - CSARKKETQYF TGCAGTGCTAGAAAGAAAGAGACCCAGTACTTC
TRBJ1-2 - TRBV28 TRBD1 CASSTHPTGVYGYTF TGTGCCAGCAGTACCCACCCCACAGGGGTCTATGGCTACACCTTC
TRBJ1-2 - TRBV2 - CASTYAYYGYTF TGTGCCAGCACATATGCGTACTATGGCTACACCTTC
TRBJ1-6 - TRBV4-1 - CASSHNMGVGSGISPLHF TGCGCCAGCAGCCACAATATGGGGGTGGGGTCTGGGATTTCACCCCTCCACTTT
TRBJ2-3 - TRBV14 TRBD2 CASRRNPGGTSADTQYF TGTGCCAGCAGAAGGAATCCCGGTGGGACTAGCGCAGATACGCAGTATTTT
TRBJ2-2 - TRBV5-3 - CARSGRGMRGGGELFF TGTGCCAGAAGCGGAAGGGGGATGCGGGGCGGCGGGGAGCTGTTTTTT
TRBJ1-2 - TRBV6-1 - CASSEGAGRRVYGYTF TGTGCCAGCAGTGAAGGGGCAGGGAGGCGTGTCTATGGCTACACCTTC
TRBJ2-3 - TRBV27 TRBD2 CASSVRLAGVTDTQYF TGTGCCAGCAGTGTCAGACTAGCGGGGGTGACAGATACGCAGTATTTT
TRBJ1-1 - TRBV7-8 - CASSYGSPNTEAFF TGTGCCAGCAGCTATGGCAGCCCGAACACTGAAGCTTTCTTT
TRBJ1-1 - TRBV6-5 TRBD1 CASRNRDSMKAFF TGTGCCAGCAGAAACCGGGACAGTATGAAAGCTTTCTTT
TRBJ2-2 few TRBV28 TRBD1 CASSPRPGQGATGELFF TGTGCCAGCAGTCCACGGCCGGGACAGGGTGCCACCGGGGAGCTGTTTTTT
TRBJ1-2 - TRBV28 - CASSDSRSYGYTF TGTGCCAGCAGTGACAGTCGGAGCTATGGCTACACCTTC
TRBJ2-3 - TRBV3-1/TRBV3-2 - CASSHQPPMGQYF TGTGCCAGCAGCCACCAACCACCTATGGGGCAGTATTTT
TRBJ1-2 - TRBV2 TRBD1 CASRATGGRGYTF TGTGCCAGCAGAGCAACAGGGGGAAGGGGCTACACCTTC
TRBJ1-6 - TRBV5-5 - CASSPGISSPLHF TGTGCCAGCAGCCCGGGTATTTCTTCACCCCTCCACTTT
TRBJ1-1 - TRBV20-1 - CSASRPTGGQLEAFF TGCAGTGCTAGTAGACCAACGGGGGGCCAACTTGAAGCTTTCTTT
TRBJ2-5 - TRBV5-1 - CASSLGGGGQETQYF TGCGCCAGCAGCCTTGGAGGGGGTGGCCAAGAGACCCAGTACTTC
TRBJ1-2 - TRBV19 - CASSWTANYGYTF TGTGCCAGTAGTTGGACAGCTAACTATGGCTACACCTTC
TRBJ1-3 once TRBV18 - CASSPAGPSAGNTIYF TGTGCCAGCTCACCAGCGGGACCCTCAGCCGGAAACACCATATATTTT
TRBJ1-1 - TRBV2 TRBD1 CASSETGRRGTEAFF TGTGCCAGCAGCGAGACAGGGCGCCGGGGCACTGAAGCTTTCTTT
TRBJ2-2 - TRBV7-3 TRBD2 CASSLRLAGDTGELFF TGTGCCAGCAGCTTAAGACTAGCGGGGGACACCGGGGAGCTGTTTTTT
TRBJ1-4 - TRBV4-3 - CASSQDWGTATNEKLFF TGCGCCAGCAGCCAAGATTGGGGAACAGCAACTAATGAAAAACTGTTTTTT
TRBJ2-3 - TRBV2 TRBD2 CASSELHGGGDTQYF TGTGCCAGCAGTGAACTCCATGGCGGGGGGGATACGCAGTATTTT
TRBJ2-2 few TRBV2 TRBD1 CASSGQGATGELFF TGTGCCAGCAGTGGACAGGGGGCGACCGGGGAGCTGTTTTTT
TRBJ2-3 once TRBV5-1 TRBD2 CASSLLSPVAGRTDTQYF TGCGCCAGCAGCTTGTTATCCCCGGTAGCGGGGCGCACAGATACGCAGTATTTT
TRBJ2-1 - TRBV5-6 - CASSSGREREQFF TGTGCCAGCAGCTCAGGACGGGAACGGGAGCAGTTCTTC
TRBJ1-6 - TRBV4-1 - CASSQEMETPLHF TGCGCCAGCAGCCAAGAGATGGAGACACCCCTCCACTTT
TRBJ1-1 - TRBV19 - CASEETGSRTEAFF TGTGCCAGTGAGGAAACAGGGTCGCGTACTGAAGCTTTCTTT
TRBJ1-1 - TRBV5-5 TRBD1 CASSWDRALPDTEAFF TGTGCCAGCAGCTGGGACAGGGCGCTACCCGACACTGAAGCTTTCTTT
TRBJ1-6 - TRBV28 - CASSLAGEGSPLHF TGTGCCAGCAGTTTGGCAGGGGAAGGATCACCCCTCCACTTT
TRBJ2-3 medium-sized TRBV15 - CATSRGSSRALPDTQYF TGTGCCACCAGCAGAGGGTCATCCAGGGCCCTCCCCGATACGCAGTATTTT
TRBJ2-6 - TRBV18 - CASSPGSTRSGANVLTF TGTGCCAGCTCACCTGGTAGCACAAGGTCTGGGGCCAACGTCCTGACTTTC